A single sample is the source of the 3 T cell receptor beta chains below, sequenced in a study of blood T cell repertoires in COVID-19. The table came from immunoSEQ multiplex PCR; TCRdb's copy has only in-frame clones and leaves some out. The sample includes more than 95,000 clones, more than 60% of them seen just once. The sample taken for sequencing was peripheral blood. The receptors were sampled from a man in his 70s with acute or convalescent COVID-19.

This clone was detected only a few times. The chain couples TRBV5-1 to TRBJ1-2; TRBD1 aligns across 11 bases. Germline trimming cut 4 bases from V and 6 bases from J; bases unmatched to any gene: 2. Germline V gives CDR1 SGHRS, CDR2 YFSETQ. This CDR3 has 13 amino acids. In DNA form, the CDR3 reads TGCGCCAGCAGCACGGGACAGGGGGATGGCTACACCTTC. This sequence encodes CASSTGQGDGYTF.

The chain combines TRBV18 with TRBJ2-7; maybe TRBD2 (6 bases). The ends were cut back, 2 bases at V and 4 bases at J, with 12 bases in the middle. Germline CDR1 is KGHSH and CDR2 is LQKENI. The CDR3 runs to 14 residues. The CDR3: CASSPSGGKYEQYF. The CDR3 nucleotides are TGTGCCAGCTCACCATCGGGCGGGAAATACGAGCAGTACTTC.

This clone was picked up one time. V usage is TRBV20-1 and J usage is TRBJ2-7, with 7 positions matching TRBD1. V was clipped by 7 bases and J by 6 bases; unmatched bases: 6. Germline CDR1 reads DFQATT; CDR2 reads SNEGSKA (reference sequence). The CDR3 sequence is 11 residues long. The DNA for the CDR3 is TGCAGTGTTCGACAGGGAAGCGAGCAGTACTTC. Amino acid sequence: CSVRQGSEQYF.